Below, 2 T cell receptor beta chains from the same sample are listed, as sequenced in a study of T cells after somatic rescue of genetic block. Method: immunoSEQ multiplex PCR; TCRdb's copy keeps in-frame clones and lacks some. The sample contains 110,000 or so clones, 90% to 95% of which appear only once. Material for sequencing was peripheral blood mononuclear cells (PBMCs). These receptors all stem from a woman aged 18-29 years.

The genes are TRBV4-1 and TRBJ2-6; D remains ambiguous. Germline CDR1 and CDR2: MGHRA and YSYEKL. The CDR3 consists of 15 residues. Trimming left V 1 base short and J 2 bases short, with 6 bases between. The CDR3 loop reads CASSQVAAGANVLTF. The CDR3 DNA follows: TGCGCCAGCAGCCAAGTGGCAGCTGGGGCCAACGTCCTGACTTTC.

The chain combines TRBV5-1 with TRBJ2-3; 7 bases match TRBD2. This CDR3 has 16 amino acids. V lost 3 bases, J lost 1 base, and 8 bases stayed unmatched. Germline loops: CDR1 SGHRS, CDR2 YFSETQ. The CDR3 spells CASSWGGRTGTDTQYF. The CDR3 DNA reads TGCGCCAGCAGCTGGGGGGGACGGACCGGCACAGATACGCAGTATTTT.